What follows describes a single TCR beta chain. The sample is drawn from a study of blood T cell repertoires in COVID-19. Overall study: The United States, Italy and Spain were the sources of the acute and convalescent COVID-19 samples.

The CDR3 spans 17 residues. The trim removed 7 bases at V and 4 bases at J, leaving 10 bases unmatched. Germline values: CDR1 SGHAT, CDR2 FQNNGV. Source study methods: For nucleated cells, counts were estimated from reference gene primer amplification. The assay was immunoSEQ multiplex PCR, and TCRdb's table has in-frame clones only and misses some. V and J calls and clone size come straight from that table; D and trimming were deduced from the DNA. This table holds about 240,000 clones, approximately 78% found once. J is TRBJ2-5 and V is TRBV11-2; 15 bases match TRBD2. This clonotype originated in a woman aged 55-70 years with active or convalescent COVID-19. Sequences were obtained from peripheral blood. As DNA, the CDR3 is TGTGCCAGCACCATCGGACTAGCGGGGGGGAGTCGAGAGACCCAGTACTTC. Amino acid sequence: CASTIGLAGGSRETQYF.